This TCR beta chain is drawn from a study of T cell changes during pregnancy in multiple sclerosis. The CDR3 extends over 17 amino acids. The V gene end was trimmed by 0 bases and the J gene end by 7 bases; junction bases not matched to a gene: 6. Germline values: CDR1 SGDLS, CDR2 YYNGEE. Method: immunoSEQ multiplex PCR; TCRdb's copy keeps in-frame clones and lacks some. The sample lists around 80,000 clones; 80% to 95% were seen once. The chain joins TRBV9 to TRBJ2-3; the match to TRBD2 covers 15 bases. The receptor was derived from a female donor with multiple sclerosis, enrolled in a pregnancy study. This material consisted of peripheral blood, taken before pregnancy. Here the CDR3 reads CASSVGTSGRAPHTQYF. The CDR3, as DNA: TGTGCCAGCAGCGTAGGGACTAGCGGGAGGGCCCCCCATACGCAGTATTTT.